This T cell receptor beta chain came from a study of shared clonotypes between healthy human individuals. The CDR3 is 16 amino acids. The germline CDR1 and CDR2 sequences are LNHNV and YYDKDF (reference sequence). Unmatched junction bases numbered 11, after V lost 3 bases and J lost 5 bases. The data were produced by immunoSEQ multiplex PCR, yet TCRdb's version contains in-frame clones alone and is incomplete. The repertoire consists of about 510,000 clones, with 90% to 97% occurring once and the leading ten covering under 0.06%. Source material: naive CD4+ T cells sorted from blood. Documented subset: CD45RA+ positively selected. The TCR originated in a woman in her 30s in good health. The V and J genes are TRBV15 and TRBJ2-5; 8 positions agree with TRBD2. The CDR3 DNA reads as TGTGCCACCAGCAGGACCGGACGGGGGGGCAGGGAGACCCAGTACTTC. Protein product: CATSRTGRGGRETQYF. Looking up the rest from reference TRBV15 and TRBJ2-5 gives the full variable domain: DAMVIQNPRYQVTQFGKPVTLSCSQTLNHNVMYWYQQKSSQAPKLLFHYYDKDFNNEADTPDNFQSRRPNTSFCFLDIRSPGLGDTAMYLCATSRTGRGGRETQYFGPGTRLLVL.